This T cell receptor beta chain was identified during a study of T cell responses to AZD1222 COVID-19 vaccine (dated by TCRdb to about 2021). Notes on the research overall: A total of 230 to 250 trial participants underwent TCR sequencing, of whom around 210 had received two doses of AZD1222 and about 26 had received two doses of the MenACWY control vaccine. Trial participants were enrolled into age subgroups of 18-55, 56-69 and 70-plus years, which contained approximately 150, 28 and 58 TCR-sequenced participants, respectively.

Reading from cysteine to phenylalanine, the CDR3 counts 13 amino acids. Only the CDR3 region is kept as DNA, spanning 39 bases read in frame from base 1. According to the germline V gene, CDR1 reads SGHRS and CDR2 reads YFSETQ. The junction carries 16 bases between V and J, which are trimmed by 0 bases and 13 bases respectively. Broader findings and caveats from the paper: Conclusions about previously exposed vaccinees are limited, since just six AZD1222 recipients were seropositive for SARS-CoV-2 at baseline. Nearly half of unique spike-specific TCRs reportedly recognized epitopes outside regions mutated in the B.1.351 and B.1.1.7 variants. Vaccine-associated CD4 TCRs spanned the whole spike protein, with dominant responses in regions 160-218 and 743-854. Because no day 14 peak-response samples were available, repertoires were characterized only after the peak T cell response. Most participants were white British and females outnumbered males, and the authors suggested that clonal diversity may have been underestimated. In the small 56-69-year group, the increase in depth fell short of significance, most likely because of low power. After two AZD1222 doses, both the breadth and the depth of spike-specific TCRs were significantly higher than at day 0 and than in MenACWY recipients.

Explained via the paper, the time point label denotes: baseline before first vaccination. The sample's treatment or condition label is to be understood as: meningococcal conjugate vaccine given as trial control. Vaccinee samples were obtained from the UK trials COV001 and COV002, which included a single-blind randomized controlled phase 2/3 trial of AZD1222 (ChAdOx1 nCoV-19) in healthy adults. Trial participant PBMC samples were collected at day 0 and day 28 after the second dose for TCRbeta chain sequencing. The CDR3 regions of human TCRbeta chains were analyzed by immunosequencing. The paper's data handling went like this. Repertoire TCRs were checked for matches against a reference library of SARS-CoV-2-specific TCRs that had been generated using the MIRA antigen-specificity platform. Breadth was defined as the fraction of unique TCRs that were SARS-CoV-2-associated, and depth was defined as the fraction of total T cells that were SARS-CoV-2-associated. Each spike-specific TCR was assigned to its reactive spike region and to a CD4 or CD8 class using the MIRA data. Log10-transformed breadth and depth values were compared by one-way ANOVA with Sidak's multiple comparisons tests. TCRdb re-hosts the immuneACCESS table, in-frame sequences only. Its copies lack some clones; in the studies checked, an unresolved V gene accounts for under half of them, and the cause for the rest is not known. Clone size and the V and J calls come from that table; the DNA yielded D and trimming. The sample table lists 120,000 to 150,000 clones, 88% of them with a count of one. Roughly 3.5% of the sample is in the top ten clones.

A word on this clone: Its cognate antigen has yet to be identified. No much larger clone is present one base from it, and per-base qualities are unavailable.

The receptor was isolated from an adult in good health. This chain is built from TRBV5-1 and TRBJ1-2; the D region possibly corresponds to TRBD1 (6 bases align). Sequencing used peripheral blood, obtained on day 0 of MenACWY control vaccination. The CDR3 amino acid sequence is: CASSLVAGVGCTF. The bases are TGCGCCAGCAGCTTGGTAGCAGGGGTAGGATGCACCTTC.